The T cell receptor (beta chain) described here comes from a study of T cells in Graves' hyperthyroidism and ophthalmopathy. On the study more broadly: Peripheral blood draws took place at initial diagnosis, ahead of any treatment.

Those patients with uncontrolled infection, other autoimmune disease, pregnancy or lactation were excluded. Out of 10 ml of fresh peripheral blood came the PBMCs. Amplification of TCR beta CDR3 regions used RNA as the template. During a first-round RT-PCR of the TCR CDR3, the HTBI primer set was used. Via MiXCR, TCRdb re-called the multiplex PCR reads, giving one row per CDR3 protein. The sample records 200,000 to 250,000 distinct CDR3 sequences, around 18% being singletons. This clonotype was recorded at least ten times. This clonotype originated in a man aged 40-49 years with Graves' hyperthyroidism. Sequenced sample: blood.

The chain's CDR3 is CASSLTSGGTDTQYF. In DNA, the CDR3 is TGTGCCAGCAGCCTGACCTCAGGGGGCACAGATACGCAGTATTTT. The chain combines TRBV3-1 with TRBJ2-3, with D tentatively TRBD1 (6 bases). Germline lookup yields CDR1 LGHDT and CDR2 YNNKEL (reference sequence). V lost 4 bases and J 1 base, leaving 12 bases between the germline ends. The CDR3 loop spans 15 amino acids.